This note documents a single TCR beta chain sequence. What it recognizes is unknown. TCRdb re-derived calls from the reads in MiXCR, one entry per CDR3 protein. The sample has nearly 550,000 distinct CDR3 sequences, approximately 15% seen once; the top ten hold 24%. The V gene's germline CDR1 is SGHTA and CDR2 FQGTGA. Trimming left V 5 bases short and J 1 base short, with 14 bases between. This CDR3 contains 15 residues. The sample belongs to a study of T cell repertoires in cytomegalovirus infection. Looking at the study overall: Public TCR beta signatures marked donors with CMV infection and the matching HLA. Broader study findings: The ex vivo response was dominated by HLA-C-restricted CMV-specific TCR beta clonotypes. Cumulative public TCR beta family frequency identified carriers of CMV plus the relevant HLA.

The source is a human donor in good health (CMV status not recorded). Some clones in this sample may be carry-over from other donors' samples. Sequenced sample: CD8+ T cells from PBMCs. This chain links TRBV7-3 with TRBJ2-5; TRBD1 is a possible D gene (7 bases). The CDR3 spells CASSPGGTAQETQYF. The CDR3 DNA follows: TGTGCCAGCAGCCCAGGGGGGACGGCCCAAGAGACCCAGTACTTC.